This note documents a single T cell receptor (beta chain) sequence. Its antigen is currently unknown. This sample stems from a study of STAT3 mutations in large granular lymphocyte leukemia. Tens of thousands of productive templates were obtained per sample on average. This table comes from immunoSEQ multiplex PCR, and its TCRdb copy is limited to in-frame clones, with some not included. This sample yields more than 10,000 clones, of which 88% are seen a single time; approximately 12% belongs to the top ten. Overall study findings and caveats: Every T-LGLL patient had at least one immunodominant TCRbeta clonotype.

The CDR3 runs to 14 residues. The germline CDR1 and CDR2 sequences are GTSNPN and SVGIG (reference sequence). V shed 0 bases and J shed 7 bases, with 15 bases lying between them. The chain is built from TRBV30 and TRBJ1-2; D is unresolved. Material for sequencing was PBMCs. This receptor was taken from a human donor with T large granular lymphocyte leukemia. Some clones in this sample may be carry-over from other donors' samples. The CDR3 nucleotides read TGTGCCTGGAGTGTAATAGTTAGGGCTGGTGGCTACACCTTC. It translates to CAWSVIVRAGGYTF. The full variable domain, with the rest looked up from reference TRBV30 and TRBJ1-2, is SQTIHQWPATLVQPVGSPLSLECTVEGTSNPNLYWYRQAAGRGLQLLFYSVGIGQISSEVPQNLSASRPQDRQFILSSKKLLLSDSGFYLCAWSVIVRAGGYTFGSGTRLTVV.